Listed below are T cell receptor beta chains from one sample, sequenced in a study of molecular identifiers for immune sequencing clone quantification. Each CDR3 protein is one row after TCRdb ran MiXCR on the PCR reads. The sample holds approximately 35,000 distinct CDR3 sequences, about a fifth seen once. Material: naive CD8+ T cells from blood, with Jurkat cell RNA spiked in. Every receptor here comes from a human donor in good health. Some libraries in this study had Jurkat cell RNA spiked in. The CDR3 runs from the conserved cysteine through the conserved F or W. Each record gives: J gene, clone size, V gene, D gene, CDR3 DNA, CDR3 protein. The D gene is left open where the match is weak. Clone size is given for some rows only: seen once, a few or many times, or a class if the clone is expanded.

TRBJ2-3 | many | TRBV7-6 | TRBD2 | TGTGCCAGCAGCCCACCCAGTGGCGGGAGTGGCACAGATACGCAGTATTTT | CASSPPSGGSGTDTQYF
TRBJ2-2 | many | TRBV27 | - | TGTGCCAGCACCCCAGTTAACGCCGCCGGGGAGCTGTTTTTT | CASTPVNAAGELFF
TRBJ2-3 | many | TRBV5-5 | TRBD2 | TGTGCCAGCAGCTTGGGGACTGGCGGGGGGGCAACAGATACGCAGTATTTT | CASSLGTGGGATDTQYF
TRBJ2-7 | many | TRBV4-3 | TRBD1 | TGCGCCAGCAGCCAAGGCCGCCGGCCGAAGGGACAGATATCCTACGAGCAGTACTTC | CASSQGRRPKGQISYEQYF
TRBJ2-7 | many | TRBV5-1 | - | TGCGCCAGCAGCTTGGGCGGTGGGGGGGCCTTACCCTACGAGCAGTACTTC | CASSLGGGGALPYEQYF
TRBJ2-1 | - | TRBV20-1 | TRBD2 | TGCAGTGTTTGGGGTAGCGGGCTGGCCTCCTACAATGAGCAGTTCTTC | CSVWGSGLASYNEQFF
TRBJ1-5 | many | TRBV4-1 | - | TGCGCCAGCAGCCAAGTTGTTAGCAATCAGCCCCAGCATTTT | CASSQVVSNQPQHF
TRBJ2-1 | - | TRBV20-1 | - | TGCAGTGCTACGGGAGTGACTTGGGGTGAGCAGTTCTTC | CSATGVTWGEQFF
TRBJ2-1 | many | TRBV7-9 | - | TGTGCCAGCAGCTTAGGCCTGGCGCTTTCCTACAATGAGCAGTTCTTC | CASSLGLALSYNEQFF
TRBJ1-2 | many | TRBV4-3 | - | TGCGCCAGCAGCCAAGAGCGTATCCCCAACTATGGCTACACCTTC | CASSQERIPNYGYTF
TRBJ2-3 | many | TRBV5-4 | - | TGTGCCAGCACGCTCTCTTTAGCAGATACGCAGTATTTT | CASTLSLADTQYF
TRBJ2-3 | few | TRBV19 | TRBD2 | TGTGCCAGTAAGGTGGAGGCGGGGGGCCCAGATACGCAGTATTTT | CASKVEAGGPDTQYF
TRBJ2-7 | many | TRBV4-1 | - | TGCGCCAGCAGCCAAGAGGACTCGGGGTACGAGCAGTACTTC | CASSQEDSGYEQYF
TRBJ2-3 | many | TRBV11-2 | TRBD1 | TGTGCCAGCAGCCCGGGACAGACTAGCACAGATACGCAGTATTTT | CASSPGQTSTDTQYF